These T cell receptor beta chains were read from a single sample in a study of blood T cell repertoires in COVID-19. Assay used: immunoSEQ multiplex PCR; TCRdb lists only in-frame clones, some missing. The table records fewer than 300,000 clones, around 88% of them present only once. The sample was peripheral blood. Receptor source: a man younger than 45 with acute or convalescent COVID-19. The CDR3 runs from the conserved cysteine through the conserved F or W. Fields, in order: D gene, V gene, J gene, clone size, CDR3 protein, CDR3 DNA. A D gene is named only where the DNA matches it firmly. Size is omitted from some rows. Given values are once, few, many or a class for expanded clones.

D gene: NA; V gene: TRBV28; J gene: TRBJ1-5; clone size: once; CDR3 protein: CASSPRRGSQPQHF; CDR3 DNA: TGTGCCAGCAGCCCTAGGAGGGGAAGTCAGCCCCAGCATTTT
D gene: NA; V gene: TRBV7-9; J gene: TRBJ2-7; clone size: NA; CDR3 protein: CASSPDLYEQYF; CDR3 DNA: TGTGCCAGCAGTCCTGACTTGTACGAGCAGTACTTC
D gene: NA; V gene: TRBV7-8; J gene: TRBJ1-3; clone size: NA; CDR3 protein: CASSLVNRVLGNTIYF; CDR3 DNA: TGTGCCAGCAGCTTAGTGAACAGGGTGCTAGGAAACACCATATATTTT
D gene: TRBD2; V gene: TRBV19; J gene: TRBJ2-2; clone size: NA; CDR3 protein: CASRSLSGRYTGELFF; CDR3 DNA: TGTGCCAGTAGGTCTCTGAGCGGGAGGTACACCGGGGAGCTGTTTTTT
D gene: NA; V gene: TRBV5-5; J gene: TRBJ1-1; clone size: NA; CDR3 protein: CASSFVSNTEAFF; CDR3 DNA: TGTGCCAGCAGCTTCGTTAGCAACACTGAAGCTTTCTTT
D gene: NA; V gene: TRBV7-6; J gene: TRBJ2-7; clone size: once; CDR3 protein: CASSPRAGLVYEQYF; CDR3 DNA: TGTGCCAGCAGCCCCCGGGCAGGGTTGGTCTACGAGCAGTACTTC
D gene: NA; V gene: TRBV28; J gene: TRBJ1-6; clone size: few; CDR3 protein: CASLGVPVGNSPLHF; CDR3 DNA: TGTGCCAGTTTAGGGGTCCCGGTGGGAAATTCACCCCTCCACTTT
D gene: NA; V gene: TRBV19; J gene: TRBJ2-1; clone size: once; CDR3 protein: CASSIVGGRYNEQFF; CDR3 DNA: TGTGCCAGTAGTATAGTGGGAGGTCGGTACAATGAGCAGTTCTTC
D gene: NA; V gene: TRBV9; J gene: TRBJ2-1; clone size: once; CDR3 protein: CASSVGRGFF; CDR3 DNA: TGTGCCAGCAGCGTAGGGAGGGGGTTCTTC
D gene: TRBD1; V gene: TRBV9; J gene: TRBJ2-3; clone size: NA; CDR3 protein: CASSFGQGTDTQYF; CDR3 DNA: TGTGCCAGCAGTTTCGGACAGGGCACAGATACGCAGTATTTT
D gene: TRBD1; V gene: TRBV3-1/TRBV3-2; J gene: TRBJ2-7; clone size: NA; CDR3 protein: CASSQDTRQGLYEQYF; CDR3 DNA: TGTGCCAGCAGCCAAGATACAAGACAGGGCCTCTACGAGCAGTACTTC
D gene: NA; V gene: TRBV5-1; J gene: TRBJ2-1; clone size: NA; CDR3 protein: CASSLLPDEQFF; CDR3 DNA: TGCGCCAGCAGCTTGTTGCCGGATGAGCAGTTCTTC
D gene: TRBD2; V gene: TRBV4-2; J gene: TRBJ2-5; clone size: NA; CDR3 protein: CASSRPTSGGQETQYF; CDR3 DNA: TGTGCCAGCAGCCGCCCGACTAGCGGGGGACAAGAGACCCAGTACTTC
D gene: NA; V gene: TRBV5-1; J gene: TRBJ1-4; clone size: NA; CDR3 protein: CASSLGQGETNEKLFF; CDR3 DNA: TGCGCCAGCAGCTTGGGTCAGGGTGAAACTAATGAAAAACTGTTTTTT
D gene: NA; V gene: TRBV19; J gene: TRBJ1-2; clone size: NA; CDR3 protein: CASRETGAYGYTF; CDR3 DNA: TGTGCCAGTAGGGAGACAGGAGCCTATGGCTACACCTTC
D gene: NA; V gene: TRBV27; J gene: TRBJ2-7; clone size: once; CDR3 protein: CASSPHRDYEQYF; CDR3 DNA: TGTGCCAGCAGTCCCCACAGAGACTACGAGCAGTACTTC
D gene: NA; V gene: TRBV7-9; J gene: TRBJ2-3; clone size: NA; CDR3 protein: CASDPASGGLSTDTQYF; CDR3 DNA: TGTGCCAGCGACCCCGCTAGTGGGGGACTTAGCACAGATACGCAGTATTTT
D gene: NA; V gene: TRBV4-2; J gene: TRBJ1-4; clone size: NA; CDR3 protein: CASSQDYKEINEKLFF; CDR3 DNA: TGTGCCAGCAGCCAAGATTATAAGGAGATTAATGAAAAACTGTTTTTT
D gene: TRBD2; V gene: TRBV7-2; J gene: TRBJ2-7; clone size: NA; CDR3 protein: CASSLKLAEPFSPYEQYF; CDR3 DNA: TGTGCCAGCAGCTTGAAACTAGCGGAGCCCTTCTCTCCTTACGAGCAGTACTTC
D gene: TRBD1; V gene: TRBV29-1; J gene: TRBJ2-7; clone size: NA; CDR3 protein: CSVEGQGPTEQYF; CDR3 DNA: TGCAGCGTTGAAGGACAGGGCCCTACAGAGCAGTACTTC
D gene: TRBD1; V gene: TRBV4-1; J gene: TRBJ2-7; clone size: NA; CDR3 protein: CASSLDRGLYEQYF; CDR3 DNA: TGCGCCAGCAGCCTCGACAGGGGGCTCTACGAGCAGTACTTC
D gene: NA; V gene: TRBV30; J gene: TRBJ1-1; clone size: NA; CDR3 protein: CAWARGTEAFF; CDR3 DNA: TGTGCCTGGGCCAGGGGCACTGAAGCTTTCTTT
D gene: TRBD1; V gene: TRBV6-2/TRBV6-3; J gene: TRBJ1-5; clone size: few; CDR3 protein: CASSARTGSDQPQHF; CDR3 DNA: TGTGCCAGCAGTGCTCGGACAGGGAGCGATCAGCCCCAGCATTTT
D gene: NA; V gene: TRBV28; J gene: TRBJ2-6; clone size: NA; CDR3 protein: CASDRQGAGANVLTF; CDR3 DNA: TGTGCCAGCGACCGGCAAGGAGCTGGGGCCAACGTCCTGACTTTC
D gene: TRBD1; V gene: TRBV7-2; J gene: TRBJ1-2; clone size: once; CDR3 protein: CASSSGTAYGYTF; CDR3 DNA: TGTGCCAGCAGCTCCGGGACAGCCTATGGCTACACCTTC
D gene: NA; V gene: TRBV9; J gene: TRBJ2-1; clone size: NA; CDR3 protein: CASSIRGGGYNEQFF; CDR3 DNA: TGTGCCAGCAGCATTAGGGGGGGAGGGTACAATGAGCAGTTCTTC
D gene: NA; V gene: TRBV3-1/TRBV3-2; J gene: TRBJ2-7; clone size: NA; CDR3 protein: CANTRSGRRAYEQYF; CDR3 DNA: TGTGCCAACACGAGATCAGGGAGGAGGGCCTACGAGCAGTACTTC
D gene: NA; V gene: TRBV2; J gene: TRBJ2-1; clone size: NA; CDR3 protein: CASRETSYNEQFF; CDR3 DNA: TGTGCCAGCAGAGAGACTTCCTACAATGAGCAGTTCTTC
D gene: NA; V gene: TRBV9; J gene: TRBJ2-2; clone size: NA; CDR3 protein: CASSVGAGSNTGELFF; CDR3 DNA: TGTGCCAGCAGCGTAGGGGCGGGATCGAACACCGGGGAGCTGTTTTTT
D gene: TRBD2; V gene: TRBV5-1; J gene: TRBJ2-1; clone size: NA; CDR3 protein: CASSSSGSSYNEQFF; CDR3 DNA: TGCGCCAGCAGCTCTAGCGGGTCCTCCTACAATGAGCAGTTCTTC
D gene: NA; V gene: TRBV10-3; J gene: TRBJ1-1; clone size: NA; CDR3 protein: CAISAGMNTEAFF; CDR3 DNA: TGTGCCATCAGTGCAGGGATGAACACTGAAGCTTTCTTT
D gene: NA; V gene: TRBV7-8; J gene: TRBJ1-1; clone size: NA; CDR3 protein: CASSLVVPHTEAFF; CDR3 DNA: TGTGCCAGCAGCTTAGTTGTCCCTCACACTGAAGCTTTCTTT
D gene: NA; V gene: TRBV5-1; J gene: TRBJ2-5; clone size: NA; CDR3 protein: CASSLGHGGQETQYF; CDR3 DNA: TGCGCCAGCAGCTTGGGGCACGGGGGCCAAGAGACCCAGTACTTC
D gene: NA; V gene: TRBV28; J gene: TRBJ2-7; clone size: NA; CDR3 protein: CASSLIRGREQYF; CDR3 DNA: TGTGCCAGCAGTTTAATCCGAGGGCGGGAGCAGTACTTC
D gene: NA; V gene: TRBV27; J gene: TRBJ1-1; clone size: NA; CDR3 protein: CASSLSLGARAFF; CDR3 DNA: TGTGCCAGCAGTTTATCGCTTGGGGCTAGGGCTTTCTTT
D gene: NA; V gene: TRBV6-5; J gene: TRBJ1-5; clone size: NA; CDR3 protein: CASQTVNNQPQHF; CDR3 DNA: TGTGCCAGCCAGACAGTGAACAATCAGCCCCAGCATTTT
D gene: NA; V gene: TRBV5-1; J gene: TRBJ2-7; clone size: NA; CDR3 protein: CASSFGGMLYEQYF; CDR3 DNA: TGCGCCAGCAGCTTTGGAGGGATGCTCTACGAGCAGTACTTC
D gene: NA; V gene: TRBV28; J gene: TRBJ1-5; clone size: once; CDR3 protein: CASSFGQNLSNQPQHF; CDR3 DNA: TGTGCCAGCAGTTTCGGACAGAACCTTAGCAATCAGCCCCAGCATTTT
D gene: NA; V gene: TRBV7-8; J gene: TRBJ1-6; clone size: many; CDR3 protein: CASSLGPRGNSPLHF; CDR3 DNA: TGTGCCAGCAGCTTAGGACCCAGGGGAAATTCACCCCTCCACTTT
D gene: TRBD1; V gene: TRBV30; J gene: TRBJ1-6; clone size: once; CDR3 protein: CAWSSDRGLSPLHF; CDR3 DNA: TGTGCCTGGAGCTCGGACAGGGGGCTTTCACCCCTCCACTTT
D gene: NA; V gene: TRBV30; J gene: TRBJ1-3; clone size: NA; CDR3 protein: CAWDRNSGNTIYF; CDR3 DNA: TGTGCCTGGGACAGAAACTCTGGAAACACCATATATTTT
D gene: NA; V gene: TRBV21-1; J gene: TRBJ1-1; clone size: NA; CDR3 protein: CASILTAPVGSLNTEAFF; CDR3 DNA: TGTGCCAGCATCCTAACCGCCCCTGTGGGCAGCCTGAACACTGAAGCTTTCTTT
D gene: NA; V gene: TRBV5-6; J gene: TRBJ1-6; clone size: NA; CDR3 protein: CASSLGDYSPLHF; CDR3 DNA: TGTGCCAGTAGCCTGGGGGACTATTCACCCCTCCACTTT
D gene: NA; V gene: TRBV18; J gene: TRBJ1-1; clone size: once; CDR3 protein: CASSSTVGLTEAFF; CDR3 DNA: TGTGCCAGCTCATCGACAGTTGGTCTCACTGAAGCTTTCTTT
D gene: TRBD1; V gene: TRBV9; J gene: TRBJ1-1; clone size: once; CDR3 protein: CASSARTGTNTEAFF; CDR3 DNA: TGTGCCAGCAGCGCTAGGACAGGGACAAACACTGAAGCTTTCTTT
D gene: NA; V gene: TRBV7-9; J gene: TRBJ2-7; clone size: NA; CDR3 protein: CASSLTASSYEQYF; CDR3 DNA: TGTGCCAGCAGCTTGACAGCTAGCTCCTACGAGCAGTACTTC